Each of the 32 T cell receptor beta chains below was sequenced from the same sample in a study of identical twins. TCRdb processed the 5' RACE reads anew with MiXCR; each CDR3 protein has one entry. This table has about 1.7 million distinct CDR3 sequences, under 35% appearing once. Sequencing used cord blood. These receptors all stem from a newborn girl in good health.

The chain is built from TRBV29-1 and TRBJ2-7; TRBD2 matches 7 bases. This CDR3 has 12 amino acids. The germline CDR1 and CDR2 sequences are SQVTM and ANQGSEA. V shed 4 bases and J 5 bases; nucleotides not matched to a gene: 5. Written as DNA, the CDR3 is TGCAGCGTTGGGGCGGGGGTCAACGAGCAGTACTTC. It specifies CSVGAGVNEQYF.

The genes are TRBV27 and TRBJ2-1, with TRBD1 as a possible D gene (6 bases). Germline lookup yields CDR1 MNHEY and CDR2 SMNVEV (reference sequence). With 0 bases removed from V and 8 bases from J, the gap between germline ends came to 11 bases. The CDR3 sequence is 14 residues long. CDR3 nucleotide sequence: TGTGCCAGCAGTTTATCTGTCAGGGGCGATGAGCAGTTCTTC. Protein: CASSLSVRGDEQFF.

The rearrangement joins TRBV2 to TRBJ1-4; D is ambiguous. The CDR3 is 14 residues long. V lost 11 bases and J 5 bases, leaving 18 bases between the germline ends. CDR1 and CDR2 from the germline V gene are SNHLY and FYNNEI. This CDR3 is CAPDRGGLNEKLFF. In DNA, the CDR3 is TGTGCCCCCGATCGGGGAGGACTAAATGAAAAACTGTTTTTT.

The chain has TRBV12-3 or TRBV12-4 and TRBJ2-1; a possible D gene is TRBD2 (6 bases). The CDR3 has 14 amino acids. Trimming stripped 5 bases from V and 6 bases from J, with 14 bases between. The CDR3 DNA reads TGTGCCAGCAGTCCTCAGCTAGCGACCAATGAGCAGTTCTTC. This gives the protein CASSPQLATNEQFF.

CDR3 protein: CASTRPPQSPLHF. The CDR3 DNA follows: TGTGCCAGCACCAGACCACCGCAGTCACCCCTCCACTTT. V and J are TRBV7-2 and TRBJ1-6; no clear D. The CDR3 has 13 residues. Germline loops: CDR1 SGHTA, CDR2 FQGNSA. V gave up 7 bases and J gave up 10 bases, with 14 bases separating them.

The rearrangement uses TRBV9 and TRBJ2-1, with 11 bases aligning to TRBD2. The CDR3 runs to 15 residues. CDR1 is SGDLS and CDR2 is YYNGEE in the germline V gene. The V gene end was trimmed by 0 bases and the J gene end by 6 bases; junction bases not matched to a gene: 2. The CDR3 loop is CASSVVTSGSNEQFF. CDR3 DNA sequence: TGTGCCAGCAGCGTAGTCACTAGCGGGAGCAATGAGCAGTTCTTC.

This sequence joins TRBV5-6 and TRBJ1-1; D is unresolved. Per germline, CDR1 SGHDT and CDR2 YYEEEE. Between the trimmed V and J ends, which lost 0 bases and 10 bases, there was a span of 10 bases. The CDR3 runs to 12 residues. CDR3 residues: CASSLAGEGAFF. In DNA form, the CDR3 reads TGTGCCAGCAGCTTGGCCGGGGAAGGAGCTTTCTTT.

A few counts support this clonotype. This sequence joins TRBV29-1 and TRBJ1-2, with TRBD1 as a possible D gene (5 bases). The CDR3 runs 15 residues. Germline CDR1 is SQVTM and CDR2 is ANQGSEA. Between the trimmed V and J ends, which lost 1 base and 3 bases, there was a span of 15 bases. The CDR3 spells CSVEVRQGGHYGYTF. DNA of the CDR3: TGCAGCGTTGAAGTCCGGCAGGGCGGGCACTATGGCTACACCTTC.

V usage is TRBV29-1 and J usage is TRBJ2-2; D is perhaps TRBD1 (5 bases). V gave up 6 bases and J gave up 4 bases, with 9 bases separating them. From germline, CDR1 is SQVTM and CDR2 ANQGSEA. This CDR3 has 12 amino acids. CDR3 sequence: CSVTESTGELFF. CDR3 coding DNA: TGCAGCGTGACAGAGTCCACCGGGGAGCTGTTTTTT.

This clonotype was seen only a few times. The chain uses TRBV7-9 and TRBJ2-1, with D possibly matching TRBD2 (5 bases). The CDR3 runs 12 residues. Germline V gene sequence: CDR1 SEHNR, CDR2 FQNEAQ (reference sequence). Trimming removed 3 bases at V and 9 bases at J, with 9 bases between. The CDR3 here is CASSFVRGEQFF. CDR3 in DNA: TGTGCCAGCAGCTTTGTACGGGGTGAGCAGTTCTTC.

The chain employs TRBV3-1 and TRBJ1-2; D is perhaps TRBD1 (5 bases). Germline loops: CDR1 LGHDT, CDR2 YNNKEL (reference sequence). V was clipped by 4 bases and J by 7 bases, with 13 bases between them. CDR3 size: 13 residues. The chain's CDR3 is CASSLLLTVGYTF. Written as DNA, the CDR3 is TGTGCCAGCAGCCTTCTCTTGACAGTTGGCTACACCTTC.

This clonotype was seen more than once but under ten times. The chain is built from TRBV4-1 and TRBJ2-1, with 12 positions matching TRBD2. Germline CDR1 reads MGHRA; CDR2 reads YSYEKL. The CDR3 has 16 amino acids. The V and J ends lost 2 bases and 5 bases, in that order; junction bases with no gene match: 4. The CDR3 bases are TGCGCCAGCAGCCAAAAAAGACTAGCGGGAGACAATGAGCAGTTCTTC. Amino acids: CASSQKRLAGDNEQFF.

The CDR3 sequence: CASAGTVQTQYF. The CDR3 DNA is TGTGCTAGCGCAGGGACAGTACAGACCCAGTACTTC. The V call is TRBV7-7, the J call TRBJ2-5; the match to TRBD1 covers 7 bases. The CDR3 runs to 12 residues. Germline V lookup: CDR1 SSHAT, CDR2 FNYEAQ (reference sequence).

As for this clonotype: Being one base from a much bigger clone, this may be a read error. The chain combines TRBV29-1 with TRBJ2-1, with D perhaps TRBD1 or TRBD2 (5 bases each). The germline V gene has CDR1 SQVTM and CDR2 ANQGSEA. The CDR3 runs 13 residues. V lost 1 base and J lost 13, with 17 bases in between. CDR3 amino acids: CSVEGARGETQFF. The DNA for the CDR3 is TGCAGCGTTGAAGGTGCGAGAGGGGAGACCCAGTTCTTC.

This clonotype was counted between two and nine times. CDR3: CSARERDRVAYEQYF. The CDR3 DNA follows: TGCAGTGCTAGAGAAAGGGACAGGGTAGCCTACGAGCAGTACTTC. The rearrangement joins TRBV20-1 to TRBJ2-7; TRBD1 matches 9 bases. The CDR3 is 15 residues long. Germline assignment: CDR1 DFQATT and CDR2 SNEGSKA (reference sequence). V lost 0 bases and J lost 2; bases outside the gene matches: 5.

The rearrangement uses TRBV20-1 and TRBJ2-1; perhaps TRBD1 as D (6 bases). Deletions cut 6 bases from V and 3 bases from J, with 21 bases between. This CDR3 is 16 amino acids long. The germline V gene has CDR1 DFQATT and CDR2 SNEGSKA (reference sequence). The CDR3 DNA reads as TGCAGTGCCCTACGACCGACAGGACCTCTCTACAATGAGCAGTTCTTC. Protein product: CSALRPTGPLYNEQFF.

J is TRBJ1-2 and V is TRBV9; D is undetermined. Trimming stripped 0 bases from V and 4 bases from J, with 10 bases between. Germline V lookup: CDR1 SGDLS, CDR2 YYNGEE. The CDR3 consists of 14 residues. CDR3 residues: CASSVEGQPYGYTF. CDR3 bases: TGTGCCAGCAGCGTAGAGGGCCAGCCCTATGGCTACACCTTC.

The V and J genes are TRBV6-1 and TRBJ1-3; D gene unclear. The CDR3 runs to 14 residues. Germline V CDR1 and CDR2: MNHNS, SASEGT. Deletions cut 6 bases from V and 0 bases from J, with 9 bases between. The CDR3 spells CASRRLSSGNTIYF. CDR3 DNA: TGTGCCAGCAGAAGACTTAGCTCTGGAAACACCATATATTTT.

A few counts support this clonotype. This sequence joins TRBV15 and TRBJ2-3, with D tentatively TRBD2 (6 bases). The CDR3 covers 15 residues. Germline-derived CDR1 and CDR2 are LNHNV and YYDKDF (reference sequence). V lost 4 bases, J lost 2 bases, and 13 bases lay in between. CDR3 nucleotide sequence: TGTGCCACCAGCACGAGGGAGGACTTCACAGATACGCAGTATTTT. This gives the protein CATSTREDFTDTQYF.

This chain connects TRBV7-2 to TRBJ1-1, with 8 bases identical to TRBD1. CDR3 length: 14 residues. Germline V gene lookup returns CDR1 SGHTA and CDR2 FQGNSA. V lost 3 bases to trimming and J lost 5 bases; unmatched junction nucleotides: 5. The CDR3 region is CASSFDRGWTEAFF. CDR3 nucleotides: TGTGCCAGCAGCTTTGACAGGGGTTGGACTGAAGCTTTCTTT. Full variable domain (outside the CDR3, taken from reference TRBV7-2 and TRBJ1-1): GAGVSQSPSNKVTEKGKDVELRCDPISGHTALYWYRQSLGQGLEFLIYFQGNSAPDKSGLPSDRFSAERTGGSVSTLTIQRTQQEDSAVYLCASSFDRGWTEAFFGQGTRLTVV.

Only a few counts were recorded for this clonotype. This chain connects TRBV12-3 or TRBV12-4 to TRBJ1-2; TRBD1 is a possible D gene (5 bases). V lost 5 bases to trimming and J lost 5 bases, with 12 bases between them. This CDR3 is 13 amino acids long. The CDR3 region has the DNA TGTGCCAGCAGTCGTCGGGGGAGGTATGGCTACACCTTC. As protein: CASSRRGRYGYTF.

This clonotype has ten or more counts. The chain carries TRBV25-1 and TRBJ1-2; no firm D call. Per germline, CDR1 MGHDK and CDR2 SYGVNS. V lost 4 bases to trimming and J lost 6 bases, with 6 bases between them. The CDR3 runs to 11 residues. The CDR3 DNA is TGTGCCAGCAGTGGTGGGGATGGCTACACCTTC. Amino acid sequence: CASSGGDGYTF.

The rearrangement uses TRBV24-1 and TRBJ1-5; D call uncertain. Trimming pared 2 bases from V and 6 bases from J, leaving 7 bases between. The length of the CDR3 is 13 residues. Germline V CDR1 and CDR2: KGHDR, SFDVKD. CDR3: CATSDSRGQPQHF. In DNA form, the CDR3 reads TGTGCCACCAGTGATTCTCGGGGTCAGCCCCAGCATTTT.

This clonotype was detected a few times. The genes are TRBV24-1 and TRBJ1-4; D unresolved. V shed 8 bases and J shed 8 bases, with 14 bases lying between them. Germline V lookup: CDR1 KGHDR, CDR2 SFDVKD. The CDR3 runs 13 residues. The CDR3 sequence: CATIVLRKEKLFF. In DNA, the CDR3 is TGTGCCACCATTGTACTAAGGAAGGAAAAACTGTTTTTT.

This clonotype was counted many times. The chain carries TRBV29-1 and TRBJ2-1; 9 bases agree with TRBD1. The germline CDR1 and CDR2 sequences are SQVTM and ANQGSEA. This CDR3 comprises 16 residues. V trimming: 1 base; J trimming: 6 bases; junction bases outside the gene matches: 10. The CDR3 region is CSVEGATGTGLNEQFF. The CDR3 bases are TGCAGCGTTGAAGGGGCTACAGGGACAGGGCTCAATGAGCAGTTCTTC.

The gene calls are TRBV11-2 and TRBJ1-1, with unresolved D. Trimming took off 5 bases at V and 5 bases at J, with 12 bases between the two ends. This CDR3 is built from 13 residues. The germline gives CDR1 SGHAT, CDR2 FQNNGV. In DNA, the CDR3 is TGTGCCAGCAGCCCACTAATGGGTACTGAAGCTTTCTTT. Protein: CASSPLMGTEAFF.

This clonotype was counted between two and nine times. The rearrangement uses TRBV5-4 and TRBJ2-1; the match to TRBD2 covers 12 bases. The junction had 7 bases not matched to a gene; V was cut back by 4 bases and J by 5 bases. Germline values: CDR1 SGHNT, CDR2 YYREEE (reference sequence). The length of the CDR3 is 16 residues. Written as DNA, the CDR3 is TGTGCCAGCAGCAAAAGACTAGCGGGGGTTCACAATGAGCAGTTCTTC. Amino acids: CASSKRLAGVHNEQFF.

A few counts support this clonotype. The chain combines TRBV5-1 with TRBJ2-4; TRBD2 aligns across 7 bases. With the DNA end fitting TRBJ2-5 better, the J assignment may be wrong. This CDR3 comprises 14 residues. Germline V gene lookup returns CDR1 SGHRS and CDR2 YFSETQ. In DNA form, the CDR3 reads TGCGCCAGCAGCTTCCAGCGGGGACGGGAGACCCAGTACTTC. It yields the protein CASSFQRGRETQYF.

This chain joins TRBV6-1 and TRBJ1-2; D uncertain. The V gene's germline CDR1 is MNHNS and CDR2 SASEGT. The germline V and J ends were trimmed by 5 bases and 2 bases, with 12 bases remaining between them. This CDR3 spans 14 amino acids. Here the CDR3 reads CASSSPGYNYGYTF. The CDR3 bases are TGTGCCAGCAGTTCCCCGGGTTACAACTATGGCTACACCTTC.

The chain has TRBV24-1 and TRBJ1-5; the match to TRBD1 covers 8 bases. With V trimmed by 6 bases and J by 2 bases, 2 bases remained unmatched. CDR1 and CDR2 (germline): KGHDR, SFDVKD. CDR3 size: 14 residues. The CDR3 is CATSRRGRNQPQHF. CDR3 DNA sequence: TGTGCCACCAGTCGCAGGGGGCGCAATCAGCCCCAGCATTTT.

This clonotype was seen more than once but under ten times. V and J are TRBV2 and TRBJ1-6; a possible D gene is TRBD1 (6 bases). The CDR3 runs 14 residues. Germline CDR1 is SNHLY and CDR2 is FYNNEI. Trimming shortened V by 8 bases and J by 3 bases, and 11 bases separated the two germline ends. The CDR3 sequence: CASGGRGYNSPLHF. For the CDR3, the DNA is TGTGCCAGCGGGGGCCGCGGCTATAATTCACCCCTCCACTTT.

This CDR3 reads CASSSGPGGNYGYTF. The DNA for the CDR3 is TGTGCCAGCAGCTCTGGGCCCGGCGGGAACTATGGCTACACCTTC. The rearrangement joins TRBV9 to TRBJ1-2; no firm D call. V was clipped by 4 bases and J by 2 bases, with 15 bases between them. This CDR3 region has 15 residues. The germline V gene encodes CDR1 SGDLS and CDR2 YYNGEE.